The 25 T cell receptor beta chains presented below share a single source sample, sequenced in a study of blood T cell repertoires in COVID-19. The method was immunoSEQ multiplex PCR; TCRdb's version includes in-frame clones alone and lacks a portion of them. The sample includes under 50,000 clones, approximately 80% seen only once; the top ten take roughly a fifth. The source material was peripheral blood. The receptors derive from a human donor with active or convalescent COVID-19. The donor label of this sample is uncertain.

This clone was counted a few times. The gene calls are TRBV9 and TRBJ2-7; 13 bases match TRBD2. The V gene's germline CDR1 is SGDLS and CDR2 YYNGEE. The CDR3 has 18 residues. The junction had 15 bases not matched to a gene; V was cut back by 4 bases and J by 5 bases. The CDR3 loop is CASSSREGLAGQYHEQYF. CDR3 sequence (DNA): TGTGCCAGCAGCTCCCGAGAGGGACTAGCGGGACAGTACCACGAGCAGTACTTC.

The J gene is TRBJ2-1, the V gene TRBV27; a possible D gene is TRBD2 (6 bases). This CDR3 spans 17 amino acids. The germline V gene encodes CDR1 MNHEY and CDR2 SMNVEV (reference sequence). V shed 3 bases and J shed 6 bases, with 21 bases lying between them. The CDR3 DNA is TGTGCCAGCAGTTTCCCCCCAGGAGTGAGGGGACTCAATGAGCAGTTCTTC. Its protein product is CASSFPPGVRGLNEQFF.

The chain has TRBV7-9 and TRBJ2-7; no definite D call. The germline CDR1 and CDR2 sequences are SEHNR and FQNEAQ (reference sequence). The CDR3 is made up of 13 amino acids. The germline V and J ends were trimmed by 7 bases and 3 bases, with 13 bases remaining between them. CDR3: CASTLTADYEQYF. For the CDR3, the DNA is TGTGCCAGCACCTTGACTGCGGACTACGAGCAGTACTTC.

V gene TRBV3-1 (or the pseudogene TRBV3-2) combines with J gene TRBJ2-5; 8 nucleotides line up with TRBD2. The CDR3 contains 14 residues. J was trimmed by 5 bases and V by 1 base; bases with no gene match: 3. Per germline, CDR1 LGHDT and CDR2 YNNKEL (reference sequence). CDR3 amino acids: CASSQGGRRETQYF. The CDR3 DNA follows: TGTGCCAGCAGCCAAGGCGGGAGGAGGGAGACCCAGTACTTC.

CDR3 DNA: TGTGCCAGCAGCCAACGGGAGGGTCCTAATGAAAAACTGTTTTTT. Amino acid sequence: CASSQREGPNEKLFF. The chain carries TRBV4-2 and TRBJ1-4; D not resolved. Deletions cut 2 bases from V and 3 bases from J, with 10 bases between. The CDR3 consists of 15 residues. Per germline, CDR1 LGHNA and CDR2 YNFKEQ.

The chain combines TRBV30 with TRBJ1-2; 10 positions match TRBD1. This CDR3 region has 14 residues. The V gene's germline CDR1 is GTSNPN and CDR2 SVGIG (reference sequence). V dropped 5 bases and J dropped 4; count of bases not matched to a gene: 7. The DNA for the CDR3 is TGTGCCTGGGCTCGACAGGGGGCGTTCTATGGCTACACCTTC. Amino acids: CAWARQGAFYGYTF.

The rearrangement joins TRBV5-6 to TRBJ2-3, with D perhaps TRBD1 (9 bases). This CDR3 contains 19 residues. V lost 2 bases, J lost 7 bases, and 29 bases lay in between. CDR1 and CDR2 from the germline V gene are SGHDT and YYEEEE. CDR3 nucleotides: TGTGCCAGCAGCTTTTTTGGGGGGACAGGGAGGAGACTAGCGAATACGCAGTATTTT. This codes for CASSFFGGTGRRLANTQYF.

CDR3 sequence reads: CASSLGQSNTEAFF. In DNA form, the CDR3 reads TGTGCCAGCAGCTTGGGACAGTCGAACACTGAAGCTTTCTTT. The chain carries TRBV7-3 and TRBJ1-1, with TRBD1 identical over 7 bases. This CDR3 has 14 residues. V shed 3 bases, J shed 1 base, and the junction held 2 bases outside the gene matches. Germline lookup yields CDR1 SGHTA and CDR2 FQGTGA.

CDR3 protein: CASSLGRTGNQPQHF. The CDR3 DNA reads as TGTGCCAGCAGCTTAGGGAGGACGGGGAATCAGCCCCAGCATTTT. The rearrangement uses TRBV7-8 and TRBJ1-5; no firm D call. The ends were cut back, 1 base at V and 4 bases at J, with 11 bases in the middle. The CDR3 extends over 15 amino acids. The germline CDR1 and CDR2 sequences are SGHVS and FQNEAQ.

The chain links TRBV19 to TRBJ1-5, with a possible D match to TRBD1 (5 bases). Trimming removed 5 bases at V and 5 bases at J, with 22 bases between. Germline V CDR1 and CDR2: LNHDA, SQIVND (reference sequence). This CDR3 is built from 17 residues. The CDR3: CASSLYPPRVGHQPQHF. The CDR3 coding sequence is TGTGCCAGTAGTTTATACCCCCCCAGGGTAGGGCATCAGCCCCAGCATTTT.

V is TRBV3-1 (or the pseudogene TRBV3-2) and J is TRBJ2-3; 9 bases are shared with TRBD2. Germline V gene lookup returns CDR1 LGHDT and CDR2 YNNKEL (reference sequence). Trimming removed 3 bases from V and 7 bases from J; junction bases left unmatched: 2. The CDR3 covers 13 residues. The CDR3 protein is CASSQRGGNTQYF. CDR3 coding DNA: TGTGCCAGCAGCCAGCGGGGGGGGAATACGCAGTATTTT.

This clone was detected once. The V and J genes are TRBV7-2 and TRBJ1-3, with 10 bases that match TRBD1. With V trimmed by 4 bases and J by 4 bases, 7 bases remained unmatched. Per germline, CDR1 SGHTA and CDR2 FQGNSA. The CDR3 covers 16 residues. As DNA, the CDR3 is TGTGCCAGCAGCTCCGCTGGGACAGGGGTGGGAAACACCATATATTTT. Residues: CASSSAGTGVGNTIYF.

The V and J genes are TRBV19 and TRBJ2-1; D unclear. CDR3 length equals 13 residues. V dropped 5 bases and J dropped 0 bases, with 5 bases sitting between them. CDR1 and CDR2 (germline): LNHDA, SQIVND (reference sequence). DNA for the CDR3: TGTGCCAGTAGTCCCAGCTCCTACAATGAGCAGTTCTTC. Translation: CASSPSSYNEQFF. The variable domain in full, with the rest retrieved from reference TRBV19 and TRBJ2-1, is DGGITQSPKYLFRKEGQNVTLSCEQNLNHDAMYWYRQDPGQGLRLIYYSQIVNDFQKGDIAEGYSVSREKKESFPLTVTSAQKNPTAFYLCASSPSSYNEQFFGPGTRLTVL.

The CDR3 region is CASSQAGHQPQHF. The CDR3 DNA reads TGCGCCAGCAGCCAGGCGGGACATCAGCCCCAGCATTTT. V and J are TRBV4-3 and TRBJ1-5, with D possibly TRBD1 on 5 matching bases. The CDR3 is 13 amino acids. The V gene lost 3 bases and the J gene lost 5 bases, with 8 bases spanning the gap. Germline values: CDR1 LGHNA, CDR2 YSLEER.

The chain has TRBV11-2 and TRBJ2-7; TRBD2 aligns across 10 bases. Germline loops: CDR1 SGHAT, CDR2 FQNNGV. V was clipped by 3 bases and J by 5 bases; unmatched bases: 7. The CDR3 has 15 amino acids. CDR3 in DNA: TGTGCCAGCAGCTTCATCCTAGCGGGAGTCCACGAGCAGTACTTC. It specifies CASSFILAGVHEQYF.

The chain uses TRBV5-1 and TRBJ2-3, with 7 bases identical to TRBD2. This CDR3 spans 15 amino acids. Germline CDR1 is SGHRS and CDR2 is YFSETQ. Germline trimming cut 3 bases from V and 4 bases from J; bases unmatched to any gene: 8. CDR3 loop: CASSWGDGLADTQYF. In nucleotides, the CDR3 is TGCGCCAGCAGCTGGGGGGACGGACTAGCAGATACGCAGTATTTT.

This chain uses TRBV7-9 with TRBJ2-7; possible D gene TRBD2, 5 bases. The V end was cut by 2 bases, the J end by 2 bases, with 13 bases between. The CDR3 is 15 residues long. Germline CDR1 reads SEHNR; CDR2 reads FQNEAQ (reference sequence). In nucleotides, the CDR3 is TGTGCCAGCAGCTTAACAAGGACTTCTACCTACGAGCAGTACTTC. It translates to CASSLTRTSTYEQYF.

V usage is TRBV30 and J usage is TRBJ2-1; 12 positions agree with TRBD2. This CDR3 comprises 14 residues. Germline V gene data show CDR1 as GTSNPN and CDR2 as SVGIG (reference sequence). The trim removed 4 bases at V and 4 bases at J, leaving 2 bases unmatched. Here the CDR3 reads CAWTGTSGYNEQFF. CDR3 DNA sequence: TGTGCCTGGACCGGGACTAGCGGGTACAATGAGCAGTTCTTC.

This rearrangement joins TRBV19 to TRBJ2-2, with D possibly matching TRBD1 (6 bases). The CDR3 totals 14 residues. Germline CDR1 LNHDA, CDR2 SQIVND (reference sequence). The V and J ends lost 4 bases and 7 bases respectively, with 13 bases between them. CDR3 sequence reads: CASSRGRGGGELFF. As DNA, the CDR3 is TGTGCCAGTAGTAGAGGCAGGGGTGGCGGGGAGCTGTTTTTT.

Written as DNA, the CDR3 is TGTGCCACCAGTGGGGCAGAAGACGAGCAGTACTTC. Protein product: CATSGAEDEQYF. The rearrangement links TRBV24-1 to TRBJ2-7; unclear D gene. The length of the CDR3 is 12 residues. Germline lookup yields CDR1 KGHDR and CDR2 SFDVKD. The V end was cut by 5 bases, the J end by 5 bases, with 9 bases between.

The CDR3 sequence is CASKAGSDNEQFF. The CDR3 bases are TGTGCCAGCAAGGCGGGGTCCGACAATGAGCAGTTCTTC. The V and J genes are TRBV28 and TRBJ2-1; the D gene is possibly TRBD2 (6 bases). Deletions cut 7 bases from V and 5 bases from J, with 12 bases between. Looked up from germline, CDR1 is MDHEN and CDR2 is SYDVKM. The CDR3 loop spans 13 amino acids.

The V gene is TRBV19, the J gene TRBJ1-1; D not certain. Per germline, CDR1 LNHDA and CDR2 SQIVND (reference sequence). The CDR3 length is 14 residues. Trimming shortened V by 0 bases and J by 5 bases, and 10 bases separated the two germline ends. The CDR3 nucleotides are TGTGCCAGTAGTATAGATAGGACTTTGACTGAAGCTTTCTTT. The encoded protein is CASSIDRTLTEAFF. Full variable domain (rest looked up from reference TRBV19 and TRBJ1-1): DGGITQSPKYLFRKEGQNVTLSCEQNLNHDAMYWYRQDPGQGLRLIYYSQIVNDFQKGDIAEGYSVSREKKESFPLTVTSAQKNPTAFYLCASSIDRTLTEAFFGQGTRLTVV.

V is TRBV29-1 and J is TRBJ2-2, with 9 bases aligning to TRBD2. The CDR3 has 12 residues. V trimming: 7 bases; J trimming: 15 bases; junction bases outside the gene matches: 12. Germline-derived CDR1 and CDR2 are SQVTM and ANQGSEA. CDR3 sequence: CSGAGGGVRLFF. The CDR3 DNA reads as TGCAGCGGCGCGGGGGGGGGCGTACGATTGTTTTTT.

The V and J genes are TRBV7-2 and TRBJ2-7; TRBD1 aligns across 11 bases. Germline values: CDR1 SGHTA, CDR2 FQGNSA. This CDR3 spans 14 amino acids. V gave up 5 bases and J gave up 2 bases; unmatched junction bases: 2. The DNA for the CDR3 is TGTGCCAGCAGCCTGGGACAGGGGGCCTACGAGCAGTACTTC. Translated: CASSLGQGAYEQYF.

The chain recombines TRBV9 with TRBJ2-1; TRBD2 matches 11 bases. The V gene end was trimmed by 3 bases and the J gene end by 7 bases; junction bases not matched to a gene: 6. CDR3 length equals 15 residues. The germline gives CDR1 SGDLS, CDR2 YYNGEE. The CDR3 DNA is TGTGCCAGCAGCGCGACTAGCGGGATTAGGAATGAGCAGTTCTTC. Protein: CASSATSGIRNEQFF.